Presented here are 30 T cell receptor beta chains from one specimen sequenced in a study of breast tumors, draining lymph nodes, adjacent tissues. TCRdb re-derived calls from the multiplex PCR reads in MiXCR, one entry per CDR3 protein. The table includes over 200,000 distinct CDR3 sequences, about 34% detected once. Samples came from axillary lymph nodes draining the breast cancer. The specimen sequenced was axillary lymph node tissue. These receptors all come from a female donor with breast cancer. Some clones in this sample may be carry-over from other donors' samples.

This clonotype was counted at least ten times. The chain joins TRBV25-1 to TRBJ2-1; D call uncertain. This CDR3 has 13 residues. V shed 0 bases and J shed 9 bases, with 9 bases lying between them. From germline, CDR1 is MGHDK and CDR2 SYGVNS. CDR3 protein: CASSEYKQPEQFF. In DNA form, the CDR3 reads TGTGCCAGCAGTGAATATAAGCAGCCTGAGCAGTTCTTC. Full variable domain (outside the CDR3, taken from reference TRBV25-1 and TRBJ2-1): EADIYQTPRYLVIGTGKKITLECSQTMGHDKMYWYQQDPGMELHLIHYSYGVNSTEKGDLSSESTVSRIRTEHFPLTLESARPSHTSQYLCASSEYKQPEQFFGPGTRLTVL.

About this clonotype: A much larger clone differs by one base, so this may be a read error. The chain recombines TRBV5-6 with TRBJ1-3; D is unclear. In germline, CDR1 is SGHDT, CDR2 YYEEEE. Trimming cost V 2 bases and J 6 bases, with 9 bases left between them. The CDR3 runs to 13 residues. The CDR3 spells CASSLNKANTIYF. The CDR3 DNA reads TGTGCCAGCAGCTTAAATAAGGCAAACACCATATATTTT.

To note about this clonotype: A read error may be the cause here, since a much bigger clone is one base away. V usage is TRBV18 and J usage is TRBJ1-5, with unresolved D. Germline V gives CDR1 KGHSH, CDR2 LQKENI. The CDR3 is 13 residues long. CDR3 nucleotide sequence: TGTGCCAGCTCACCAAATAAGAATCAGCCCCGGCATTTT. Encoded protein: CASSPNKNQPRHF.

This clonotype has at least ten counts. The CDR3 region is CASSLTRADTQYF. CDR3 bases: TGTGCCAGCAGTTTAACTAGAGCAGATACGCAGTATTTT. The chain combines TRBV12-3 or TRBV12-4 with TRBJ2-3, with a weak D call TRBD2 (5 bases). Trimming shortened V by 2 bases and J by 4 bases, and 7 bases separated the two germline ends. The CDR3 contains 13 residues.

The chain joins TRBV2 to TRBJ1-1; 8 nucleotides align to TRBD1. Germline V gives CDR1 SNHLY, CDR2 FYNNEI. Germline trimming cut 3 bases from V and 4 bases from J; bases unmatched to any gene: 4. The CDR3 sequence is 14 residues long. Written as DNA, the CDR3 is TGTGCCAGCAGTGAGGTCAGGGGGCCCACTGAAGCTTTCTTT. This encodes CASSEVRGPTEAFF.

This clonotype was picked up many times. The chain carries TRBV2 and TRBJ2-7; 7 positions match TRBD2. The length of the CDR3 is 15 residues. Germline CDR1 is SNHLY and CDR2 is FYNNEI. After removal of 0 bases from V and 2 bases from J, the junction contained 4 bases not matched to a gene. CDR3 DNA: TGTGCCAGCAGTGAAGCGCCGGGACTACCCTACGAGCAGTACTTC. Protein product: CASSEAPGLPYEQYF.

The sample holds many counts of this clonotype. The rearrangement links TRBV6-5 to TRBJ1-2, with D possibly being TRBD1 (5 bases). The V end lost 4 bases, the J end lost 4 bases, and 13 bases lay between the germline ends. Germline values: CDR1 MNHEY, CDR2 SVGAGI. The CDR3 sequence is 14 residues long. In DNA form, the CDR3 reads TGTGCCAGCAGTTTGTCCACTACAGGCTATGGCTACACCTTC. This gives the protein CASSLSTTGYGYTF.

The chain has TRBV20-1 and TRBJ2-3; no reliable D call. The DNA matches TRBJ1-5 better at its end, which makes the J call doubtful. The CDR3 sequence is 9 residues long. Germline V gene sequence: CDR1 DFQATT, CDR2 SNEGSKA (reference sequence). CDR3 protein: CSAGDTQHF. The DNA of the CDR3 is TGCAGTGCTGGGGATACGCAGCATTTT.

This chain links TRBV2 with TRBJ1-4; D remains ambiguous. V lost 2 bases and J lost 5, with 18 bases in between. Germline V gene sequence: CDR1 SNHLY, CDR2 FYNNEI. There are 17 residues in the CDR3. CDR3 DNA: TGTGCCAGCAGTGAACTCGGGAGTGGTGTCGGAAATGAAAAACTGTTTTTT. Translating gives CASSELGSGVGNEKLFF.

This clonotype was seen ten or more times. Here the CDR3 DNA reads TGTGCCAGCAGGACTAGCGGGGGCTACAATGAGCAGTTCTTC. It specifies CASRTSGGYNEQFF. The chain couples TRBV2 to TRBJ2-1, with TRBD2 identical over 12 bases. The CDR3 loop spans 14 amino acids. Germline-derived CDR1 and CDR2 are SNHLY and FYNNEI. J was trimmed by 3 bases and V by 6 bases; bases with no gene match: 0.

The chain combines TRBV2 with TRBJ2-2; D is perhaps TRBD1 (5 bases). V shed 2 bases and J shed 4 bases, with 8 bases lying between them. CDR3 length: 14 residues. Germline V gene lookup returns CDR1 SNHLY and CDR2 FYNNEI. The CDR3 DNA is TGTGCCAGCAGTGAACCCAGGGCCACCGGGGAGCTGTTTTTT. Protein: CASSEPRATGELFF.

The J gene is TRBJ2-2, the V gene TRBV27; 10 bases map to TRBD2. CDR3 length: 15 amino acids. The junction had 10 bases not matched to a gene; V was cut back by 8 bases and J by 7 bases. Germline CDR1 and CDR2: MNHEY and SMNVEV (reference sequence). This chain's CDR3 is CASQPSGSGGGELFF. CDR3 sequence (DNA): TGTGCCAGCCAACCTAGCGGGAGCGGAGGCGGGGAGCTGTTTTTT.

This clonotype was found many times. CDR3 sequence reads: CASSSAMRGEQFF. The CDR3 DNA reads as TGTGCCAGCAGTTCGGCAATGAGAGGTGAGCAGTTCTTC. This chain links TRBV13 with TRBJ2-1; D unclear. The V gene lost 6 bases and the J gene lost 9 bases, with 15 bases spanning the gap. This CDR3 spans 13 amino acids. In germline, CDR1 is PRHDT, CDR2 FYEKMQ (reference sequence).

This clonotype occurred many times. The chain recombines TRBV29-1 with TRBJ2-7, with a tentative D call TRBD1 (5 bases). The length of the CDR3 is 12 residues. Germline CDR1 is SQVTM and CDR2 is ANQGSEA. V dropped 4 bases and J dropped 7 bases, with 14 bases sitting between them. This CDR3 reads CSVAPGSLEQYF. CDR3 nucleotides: TGCAGCGTTGCGCCAGGGTCTTTGGAGCAGTACTTC.

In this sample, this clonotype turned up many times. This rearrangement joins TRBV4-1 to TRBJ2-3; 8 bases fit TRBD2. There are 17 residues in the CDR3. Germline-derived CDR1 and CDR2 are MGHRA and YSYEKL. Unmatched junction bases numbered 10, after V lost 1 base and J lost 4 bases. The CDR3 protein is CASSQVGSGSGADTQYF. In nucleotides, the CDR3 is TGCGCCAGCAGCCAAGTGGGGAGCGGGAGCGGCGCAGATACGCAGTATTTT.

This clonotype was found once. The CDR3 spells CATSRASTSGRDYNEQFF. DNA of the CDR3: TGTGCCACCAGCAGAGCCTCCACTAGCGGGAGGGATTACAATGAGCAGTTCTTC. The chain joins TRBV15 to TRBJ2-1, with 13 bases aligning to TRBD2. The germline CDR1 and CDR2 sequences are LNHNV and YYDKDF (reference sequence). Trimming took 1 base from V and 4 from J; bases not matched to a gene: 7. This CDR3 region has 18 residues. The entire variable domain, with the rest obtained from reference TRBV15 and TRBJ2-1, is as follows: DAMVIQNPRYQVTQFGKPVTLSCSQTLNHNVMYWYQQKSSQAPKLLFHYYDKDFNNEADTPDNFQSRRPNTSFCFLDIRSPGLGDTAMYLCATSRASTSGRDYNEQFFGPGTRLTVL.

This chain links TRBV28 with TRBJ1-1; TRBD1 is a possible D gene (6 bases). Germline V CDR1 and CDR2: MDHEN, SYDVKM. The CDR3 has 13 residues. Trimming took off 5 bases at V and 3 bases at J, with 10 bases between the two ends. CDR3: CASSAGVYTEAFF. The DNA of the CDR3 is TGTGCCAGCAGTGCAGGGGTCTACACTGAAGCTTTCTTT.

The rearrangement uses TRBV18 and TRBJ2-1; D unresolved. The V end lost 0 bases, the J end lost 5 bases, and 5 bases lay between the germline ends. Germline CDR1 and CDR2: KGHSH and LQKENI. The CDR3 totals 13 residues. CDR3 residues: CASSPPVNNEQFF. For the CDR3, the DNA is TGTGCCAGCTCACCACCGGTCAACAATGAGCAGTTCTTC.

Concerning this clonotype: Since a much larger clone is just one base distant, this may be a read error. CDR3 in DNA: TGTGCCTGCAGCTTAGGGGCAGGGCTCCTTAACTACGAGCAGTACTTC. Encoded protein: CACSLGAGLLNYEQYF. The V gene is TRBV7-9, the J gene TRBJ2-7, with a possible D match to TRBD1 (5 bases). The CDR3 totals 16 residues. Germline V gene data show CDR1 as SEHNR and CDR2 as FQNEAQ (reference sequence).

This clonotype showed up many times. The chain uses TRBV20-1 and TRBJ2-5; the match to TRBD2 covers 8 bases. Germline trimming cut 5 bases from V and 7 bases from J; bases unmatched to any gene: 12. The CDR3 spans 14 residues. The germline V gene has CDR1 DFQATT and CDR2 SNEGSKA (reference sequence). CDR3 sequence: CSAPLQAGGGTQYF. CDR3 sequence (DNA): TGCAGTGCTCCCCTCCAGGCGGGGGGAGGGACCCAGTACTTC.

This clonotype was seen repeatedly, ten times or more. This CDR3 reads CASVVGAAHNEQFF. The CDR3 DNA reads TGTGCCAGCGTCGTCGGGGCGGCCCACAATGAGCAGTTCTTC. The V gene is TRBV5-4, the J gene TRBJ2-1; D tentatively fits TRBD1 or TRBD2 (5 bases each). The CDR3 extends over 14 amino acids. V lost 7 bases and J 5 bases, leaving 16 bases between the germline ends. The germline CDR1 and CDR2 sequences are SGHNT and YYREEE (reference sequence).

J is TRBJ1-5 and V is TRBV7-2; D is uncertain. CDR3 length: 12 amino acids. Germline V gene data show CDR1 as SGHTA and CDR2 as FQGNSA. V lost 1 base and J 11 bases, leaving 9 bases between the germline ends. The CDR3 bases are TGTGCCAGCAGCTTAGAGACGGTGACCCAGCATTTT. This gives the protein CASSLETVTQHF. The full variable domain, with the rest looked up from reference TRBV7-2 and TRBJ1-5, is GAGVSQSPSNKVTEKGKDVELRCDPISGHTALYWYRQSLGQGLEFLIYFQGNSAPDKSGLPSDRFSAERTGGSVSTLTIQRTQQEDSAVYLCASSLETVTQHFGDGTRLSIL.

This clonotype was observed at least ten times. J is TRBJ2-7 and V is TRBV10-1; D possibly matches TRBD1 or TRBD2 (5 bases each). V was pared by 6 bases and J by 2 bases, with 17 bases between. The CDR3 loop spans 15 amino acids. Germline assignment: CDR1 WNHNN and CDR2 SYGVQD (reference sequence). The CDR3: CASSLSGTDTYEQYF. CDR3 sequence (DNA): TGCGCCAGCAGCCTTTCCGGGACCGACACCTACGAGCAGTACTTC.

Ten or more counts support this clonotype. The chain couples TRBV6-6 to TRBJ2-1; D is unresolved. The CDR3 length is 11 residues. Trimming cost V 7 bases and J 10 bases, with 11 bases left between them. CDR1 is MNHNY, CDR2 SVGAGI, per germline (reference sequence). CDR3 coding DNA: TGTGCCAGCACCGCCCATCGGGAGCAGTTCTTC. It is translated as CASTAHREQFF.

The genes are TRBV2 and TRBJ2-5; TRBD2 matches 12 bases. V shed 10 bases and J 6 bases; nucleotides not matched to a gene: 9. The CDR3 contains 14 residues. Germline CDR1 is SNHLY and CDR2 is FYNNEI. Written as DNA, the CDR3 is TGTGCCACCCCGACTAGCGGGAGCAGGCAGACCCAGTACTTC. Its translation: CATPTSGSRQTQYF.

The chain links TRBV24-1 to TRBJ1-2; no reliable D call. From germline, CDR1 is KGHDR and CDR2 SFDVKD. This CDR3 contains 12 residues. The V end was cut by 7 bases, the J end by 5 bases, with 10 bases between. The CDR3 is CATRSVGYGYTF. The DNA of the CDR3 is TGTGCCACCAGGTCTGTAGGGTATGGCTACACCTTC.

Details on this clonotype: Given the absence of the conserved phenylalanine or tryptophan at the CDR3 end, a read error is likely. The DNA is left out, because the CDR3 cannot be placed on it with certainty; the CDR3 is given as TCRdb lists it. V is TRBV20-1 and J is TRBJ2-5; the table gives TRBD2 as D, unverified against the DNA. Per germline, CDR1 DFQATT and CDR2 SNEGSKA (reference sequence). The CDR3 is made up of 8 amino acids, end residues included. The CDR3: CSARDLAG.

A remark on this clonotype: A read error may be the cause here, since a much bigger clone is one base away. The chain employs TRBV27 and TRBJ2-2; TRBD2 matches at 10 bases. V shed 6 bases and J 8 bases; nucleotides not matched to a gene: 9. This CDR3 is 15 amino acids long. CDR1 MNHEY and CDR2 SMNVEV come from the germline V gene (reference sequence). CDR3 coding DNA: TGTGCCAGCAGCGCAACTAGCGGGAATTCTGGGGAGCTGTTTTTT. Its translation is CASSATSGNSGELFF.

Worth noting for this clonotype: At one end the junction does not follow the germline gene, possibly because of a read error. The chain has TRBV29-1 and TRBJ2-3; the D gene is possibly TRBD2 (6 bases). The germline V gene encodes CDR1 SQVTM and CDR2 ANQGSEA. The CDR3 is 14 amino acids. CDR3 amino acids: CSVEGRTEGHRENF. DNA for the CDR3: TGCAGCGTTGAAGGCCGAACCGAGGGCCACCGGGAGAACTTT.

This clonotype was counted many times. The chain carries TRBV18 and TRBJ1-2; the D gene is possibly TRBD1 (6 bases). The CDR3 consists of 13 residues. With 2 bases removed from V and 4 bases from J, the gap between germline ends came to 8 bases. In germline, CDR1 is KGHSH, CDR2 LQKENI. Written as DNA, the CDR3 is TGTGCCAGCTCACCAGCCAGGGGCTATGGCTACACCTTC. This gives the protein CASSPARGYGYTF.